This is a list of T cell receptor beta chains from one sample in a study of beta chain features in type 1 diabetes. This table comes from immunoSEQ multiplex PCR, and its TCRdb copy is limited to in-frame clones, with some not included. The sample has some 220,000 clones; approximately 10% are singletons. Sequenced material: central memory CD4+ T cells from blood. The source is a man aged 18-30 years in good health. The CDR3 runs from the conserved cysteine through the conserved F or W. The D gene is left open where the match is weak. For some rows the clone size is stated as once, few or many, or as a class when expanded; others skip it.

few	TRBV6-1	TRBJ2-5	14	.	CASSEGPWRETQYF	TGTGCCAGCAGTGAAGGTCCCTGGAGAGAGACCCAGTACTTC
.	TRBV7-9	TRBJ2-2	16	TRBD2	CASPPGLAVNTGELFF	TGTGCCAGCCCGCCAGGGCTAGCGGTGAACACCGGGGAGCTGTTTTTT
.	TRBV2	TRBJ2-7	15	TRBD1	CASGTGTGNFYEQYF	TGTGCCAGCGGTACCGGGACAGGGAATTTCTACGAGCAGTACTTC
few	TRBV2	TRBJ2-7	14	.	CASSELRYSYEQYF	TGTGCCAGCAGTGAATTGCGGTACTCCTACGAGCAGTACTTC
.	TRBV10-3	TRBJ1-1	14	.	CAISVVGPQTEAFF	TGTGCCATCAGTGTGGTCGGGCCGCAGACTGAAGCTTTCTTT
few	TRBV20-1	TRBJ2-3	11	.	CSASTTDTQYF	TGCAGTGCATCGACCACAGATACGCAGTATTTT
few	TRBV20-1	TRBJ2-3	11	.	CSALGPDTQYF	TGCAGTGCTTTGGGGCCAGATACGCAGTATTTT
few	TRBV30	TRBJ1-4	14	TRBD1	CAWSRDRGKEKLFF	TGTGCCTGGAGCAGGGACAGGGGGAAGGAAAAACTGTTTTTT
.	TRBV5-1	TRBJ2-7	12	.	CASSLKSNEQYF	TGCGCCAGCAGCCTAAAGAGCAACGAGCAGTACTTC
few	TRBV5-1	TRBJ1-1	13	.	CASSLAPDTEAFF	TGCGCCAGCAGCTTGGCGCCGGACACTGAAGCTTTCTTT
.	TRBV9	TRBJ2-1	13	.	CASSPTGGGEQFF	TGTGCCAGCAGCCCGACGGGTGGCGGGGAGCAGTTCTTC
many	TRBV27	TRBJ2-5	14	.	CATRNGGPKETQYF	TGTGCCACGAGAAATGGGGGCCCTAAAGAGACCCAGTACTTC
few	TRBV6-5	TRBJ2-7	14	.	CASSPPTRSNEQYF	TGTGCCAGCAGTCCTCCGACTAGATCCAACGAGCAGTACTTC
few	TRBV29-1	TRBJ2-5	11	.	CSADWQETQYF	TGCAGCGCCGACTGGCAAGAGACCCAGTACTTC
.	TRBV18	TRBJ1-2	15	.	CASSPFDAGDYGYTF	TGTGCCAGCTCACCGTTCGATGCGGGGGATTATGGCTACACCTTC
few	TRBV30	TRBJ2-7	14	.	CAWRQTSSSYEQYF	TGTGCCTGGAGGCAAACTTCTAGCTCCTACGAGCAGTACTTC
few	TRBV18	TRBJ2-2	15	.	CASSPTTTDTGELFF	TGTGCCAGCTCACCGACGACGACAGACACCGGGGAGCTGTTTTTT
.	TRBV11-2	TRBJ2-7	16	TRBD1	CASSSKMTGVLYEQYF	TGTGCCAGCAGCTCAAAGATGACAGGGGTTCTCTACGAGCAGTACTTC
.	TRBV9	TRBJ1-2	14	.	CASSVEGYGYGYTF	TGTGCCAGCAGCGTAGAAGGGTATGGCTATGGCTACACCTTC
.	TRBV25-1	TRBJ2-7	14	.	CASSESRQGGEQYF	TGTGCCAGCAGTGAATCGAGGCAGGGTGGCGAGCAGTACTTC
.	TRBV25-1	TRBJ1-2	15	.	CASSELGIANYGYTF	TGTGCCAGCAGTGAATTGGGGATAGCTAACTATGGCTACACCTTC
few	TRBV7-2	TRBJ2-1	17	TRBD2	CASRTFDRTSAYNEQFF	TGTGCCAGCAGAACCTTCGATCGGACTAGCGCCTACAATGAGCAGTTCTTC
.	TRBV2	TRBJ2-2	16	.	CASSEVGGANTGELFF	TGTGCCAGCAGTGAAGTCGGCGGGGCGAACACCGGGGAGCTGTTTTTT
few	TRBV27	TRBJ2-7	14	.	CASSSRGGGYEQYF	TGTGCCAGCAGCTCCCGCGGCGGCGGATACGAGCAGTACTTC
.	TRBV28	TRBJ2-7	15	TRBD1	CASSRQYGQGGEQYF	TGTGCCAGCAGTCGACAATACGGACAGGGGGGCGAGCAGTACTTC
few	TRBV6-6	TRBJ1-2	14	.	CASRRRGEWYGYTF	TGTGCCAGCCGACGACGGGGGGAATGGTATGGCTACACCTTC
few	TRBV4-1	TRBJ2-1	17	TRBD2	CASSQDELAGVWNEQFF	TGCGCCAGCAGCCAAGATGAACTAGCGGGAGTTTGGAATGAGCAGTTCTTC
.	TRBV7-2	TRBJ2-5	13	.	CASSLSQEMTQYF	TGTGCCAGCAGCTTGAGCCAGGAGATGACCCAGTACTTC
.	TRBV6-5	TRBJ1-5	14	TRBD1	CASSRGQGDQPQHF	TGTGCCAGCAGTAGGGGGCAGGGAGATCAGCCCCAGCATTTT